This T cell receptor beta chain was identified during a study of OX40 agonist ivuxolimab in advanced cancers. Study details: The study treated patients with ivuxolimab, an agonistic anti-OX40 (CD134) antibody. People who had prior anti-PD-1, anti-PD-L1 or anti-CTLA-4 therapy could take part, and approximately 44% had some. General observations from the study: Both CD4+ and CD8+ T cell populations in blood had undergone clonal expansion by week 6 at 0.1 to 3.0 mg/kg.

Sampling of blood occurred at baseline, cycle 4 day 1, and cycle 7 day 1. Sequenced by immunoSEQ multiplex PCR; TCRdb stores in-frame clones only, minus some. The profile shows under 95,000 clones, roughly 82% of them singletons. Germline CDR1 is SGHAT and CDR2 is FQNNGV. The V and J ends lost 3 bases and 2 bases respectively, with 3 bases between them. The CDR3 is 12 amino acids. Notes on this clone: As yet, its antigen is unknown.

This sample comprised CD4+ or CD8+ T cells sorted from blood, obtained in a trial of the OX40 agonist ivuxolimab. The source of this sequence is an adult with an advanced solid tumor such as melanoma, head and neck, liver or kidney cancer. The V call is TRBV11-2, the J call TRBJ2-3; D unclear. CDR3 sequence reads: CASSFNTDTQYF. CDR3 sequence (DNA): TGTGCCAGCAGCTTTAACACAGATACGCAGTATTTT. Full variable domain (rest looked up from reference TRBV11-2 and TRBJ2-3): EAGVAQSPRYKIIEKRQSVAFWCNPISGHATLYWYQQILGQGPKLLIQFQNNGVVDDSQLPKDRFSAERLKGVDSTLKIQPAKLEDSAVYLCASSFNTDTQYFGPGTRLTVL.